This is a list of T cell receptor beta chains from one sample in a study of blood T cell repertoires in COVID-19. Only in-frame clones appear in the TCRdb table, and some are missing; sequencing was by immunoSEQ multiplex PCR. The sample lists 190,000 or so clones; around 89% were seen once. Sequences were obtained from PBMCs or T cells enriched from blood (not recorded which). The receptors stem from a man younger than 40 who had recovered from COVID-19. Both conserved end residues are part of each CDR3. The order of the fields is J gene, D gene, V gene, clone size, CDR3 DNA, CDR3 protein. D genes are given only for firm matches. Size values are once, few and many counts, or a class for expanded clones, and some rows have none.

j_call: TRBJ1-1
d_call: NA
v_call: TRBV9
clone_size: NA
cdr3_nt: TGTGCCAGCAGCGTAGCTGGACCAGGGTCTGAAGCTTTCTTT
cdr3_aa: CASSVAGPGSEAFF

j_call: TRBJ2-7
d_call: NA
v_call: TRBV4-3
clone_size: few
cdr3_nt: TGCGCCAGCAGCCGGGACCCGGGGGCCTACGAGCAGTACTTC
cdr3_aa: CASSRDPGAYEQYF

j_call: TRBJ1-1
d_call: NA
v_call: TRBV19
clone_size: once
cdr3_nt: TGTGCCAGTAGAACATCAGGGGAAGGGTACACTGAAGCTTTCTTT
cdr3_aa: CASRTSGEGYTEAFF

j_call: TRBJ2-5
d_call: NA
v_call: TRBV18
clone_size: NA
cdr3_nt: TGTGCCAGCTCACGCGACAGTGTCCAAGAGACCCAGTACTTC
cdr3_aa: CASSRDSVQETQYF

j_call: TRBJ1-1
d_call: NA
v_call: TRBV5-6
clone_size: NA
cdr3_nt: TGTGCCAGCAGCTTCGATCCGAGGGCCTCTGAAGCTTTCTTT
cdr3_aa: CASSFDPRASEAFF

j_call: TRBJ1-6
d_call: TRBD1
v_call: TRBV13
clone_size: NA
cdr3_nt: TGTGCCAGCAGCTTAGGACAAGGGGGCGGTTCACCCCTCCACTTT
cdr3_aa: CASSLGQGGGSPLHF

j_call: TRBJ2-1
d_call: NA
v_call: TRBV10-1
clone_size: NA
cdr3_nt: TGCGCCAGCAGTGTTCGGGAGAATGAGCAGTTCTTC
cdr3_aa: CASSVRENEQFF

j_call: TRBJ2-7
d_call: NA
v_call: TRBV27
clone_size: NA
cdr3_nt: TGTGCCAGCAGACTACAGGGTTTTAGTTCCTACGAGCAGTACTTC
cdr3_aa: CASRLQGFSSYEQYF

j_call: TRBJ1-1
d_call: NA
v_call: TRBV5-1
clone_size: few
cdr3_nt: TGCGCCAGCAGCTCCCAAGACCGGGGAGAAGCTTTCTTT
cdr3_aa: CASSSQDRGEAFF

j_call: TRBJ2-1
d_call: NA
v_call: TRBV5-5
clone_size: NA
cdr3_nt: TGTGCCAGCAGCCTTTTTGGGTTAGAACGGCCGGGGAATGAGCAGTTCTTC
cdr3_aa: CASSLFGLERPGNEQFF

j_call: TRBJ2-7
d_call: TRBD1
v_call: TRBV28
clone_size: NA
cdr3_nt: TGTGCCAGCAGTGGGTGGGACAGGGCACACGAGCAGTACTTC
cdr3_aa: CASSGWDRAHEQYF

j_call: TRBJ2-1
d_call: TRBD2
v_call: TRBV7-2
clone_size: NA
cdr3_nt: TGTGCCAGCAGCTCCGAGACTCGGGGGGTTGAGAATGAGCAGTTCTTC
cdr3_aa: CASSSETRGVENEQFF

j_call: TRBJ1-5
d_call: NA
v_call: TRBV30
clone_size: NA
cdr3_nt: TGTGCCTGGAGCTTAGGCGGTAGCAATCAGCCCCAGCATTTT
cdr3_aa: CAWSLGGSNQPQHF

j_call: TRBJ2-1
d_call: TRBD2
v_call: TRBV4-3
clone_size: NA
cdr3_nt: TGCGCCAGCAGCCAGGATCTGACAGGACACCTCGCGGGGGGTGACAATGAGCAGTTCTTC
cdr3_aa: CASSQDLTGHLAGGDNEQFF

j_call: TRBJ2-7
d_call: NA
v_call: TRBV7-8
clone_size: NA
cdr3_nt: TGTGCCAGCAGCCCCGACCGAGGAGACAGACGTTTCTACGAGCAGTACTTC
cdr3_aa: CASSPDRGDRRFYEQYF

j_call: TRBJ2-7
d_call: NA
v_call: TRBV11-2
clone_size: NA
cdr3_nt: TGTGCCAGCAGGCAAAGCGGGTCGAGCTCCTACGAGCAGTACTTC
cdr3_aa: CASRQSGSSSYEQYF

j_call: TRBJ1-1
d_call: NA
v_call: TRBV14
clone_size: once
cdr3_nt: TGTGCCAGCAGACCTTGGGCAGGGCGATCTGAAGCTTTCTTT
cdr3_aa: CASRPWAGRSEAFF

j_call: TRBJ1-2
d_call: TRBD1
v_call: TRBV7-9
clone_size: NA
cdr3_nt: TGTGCCAGCAGCCTCTATCGGACAGGAACTAACTATGGCTACACCTTC
cdr3_aa: CASSLYRTGTNYGYTF

j_call: TRBJ2-2
d_call: TRBD2
v_call: TRBV7-9
clone_size: NA
cdr3_nt: TGTGCCAGCAGCTACTTAGCGGGGGAAACCGGGGAGCTGTTTTTT
cdr3_aa: CASSYLAGETGELFF

j_call: TRBJ1-1
d_call: NA
v_call: TRBV27
clone_size: NA
cdr3_nt: TGTGCCAGCAGTTTATATCCCCCACCGGACACTGAAGCTTTCTTT
cdr3_aa: CASSLYPPPDTEAFF

j_call: TRBJ1-5
d_call: NA
v_call: TRBV10-1
clone_size: NA
cdr3_nt: TGCGCCAGCAGTGAGGCACAGGGTCAGCCCCAGCATTTT
cdr3_aa: CASSEAQGQPQHF

j_call: TRBJ2-1
d_call: NA
v_call: TRBV24-1
clone_size: NA
cdr3_nt: TGTGCCACCAGTGTGGGGGGGCTCTCCTACAATGAGCAGTTCTTC
cdr3_aa: CATSVGGLSYNEQFF

j_call: TRBJ1-5
d_call: TRBD1
v_call: TRBV5-4
clone_size: NA
cdr3_nt: TGTGCCAGCAGTTACAAGGGGGCCGGGCAGCCCCAGCATTTT
cdr3_aa: CASSYKGAGQPQHF

j_call: TRBJ1-4
d_call: NA
v_call: TRBV28
clone_size: NA
cdr3_nt: TGTGCCAGCAGTCCTTGGCAGGGCTTCTTTTCAGAACATGAAAAACTGTTTTTT
cdr3_aa: CASSPWQGFFSEHEKLFF

j_call: TRBJ2-1
d_call: TRBD2
v_call: TRBV5-4
clone_size: NA
cdr3_nt: TGTGCCAGCAGTCGGACTAGCGCGGGGGATGAGCAGTTCTTC
cdr3_aa: CASSRTSAGDEQFF

j_call: TRBJ2-5
d_call: NA
v_call: TRBV3-1/TRBV3-2
clone_size: NA
cdr3_nt: TGTGCCAGCAGGAGAGAGAAGAAAGAGACCCAGTACTTC
cdr3_aa: CASRREKKETQYF

j_call: TRBJ2-1
d_call: NA
v_call: TRBV18
clone_size: NA
cdr3_nt: TGTGCCAGCTCACAACAAGGGGCCTACAATGAGCAGTTCTTC
cdr3_aa: CASSQQGAYNEQFF

j_call: TRBJ2-2
d_call: TRBD1
v_call: TRBV27
clone_size: few
cdr3_nt: TGTGCCAGCAGTTTATCCCGCAGGGGGCAGAACACCGGGGAGCTGTTTTTT
cdr3_aa: CASSLSRRGQNTGELFF

j_call: TRBJ2-2
d_call: NA
v_call: TRBV9
clone_size: few
cdr3_nt: TGTGCCAGCAGCGTAGATCCTGCCGGGGAGCTGTTTTTT
cdr3_aa: CASSVDPAGELFF

j_call: TRBJ2-7
d_call: NA
v_call: TRBV14
clone_size: once
cdr3_nt: TGTGCCAGCAGCCAAGATGCCCAGCGGAATGCTTCAATCTACGAGCAGTACTTC
cdr3_aa: CASSQDAQRNASIYEQYF

j_call: TRBJ1-1
d_call: NA
v_call: TRBV3-1/TRBV3-2
clone_size: once
cdr3_nt: TGTGCCAGCAGCGGGCACTCGAACACTGAAGCTTTCTTT
cdr3_aa: CASSGHSNTEAFF

j_call: TRBJ2-3
d_call: NA
v_call: TRBV30
clone_size: NA
cdr3_nt: TGTGCCTGGAGTGGTCTAGACGGCACAGATACGCAGTATTTT
cdr3_aa: CAWSGLDGTDTQYF

j_call: TRBJ1-6
d_call: NA
v_call: TRBV6-5
clone_size: NA
cdr3_nt: TGTGCCAGCAGTAGGTCAGGGGCGGGTTCACCCCTCCACTTT
cdr3_aa: CASSRSGAGSPLHF

j_call: TRBJ2-7
d_call: TRBD1
v_call: TRBV4-3
clone_size: few
cdr3_nt: TGCGCCAGCAGCCAAGATCGGGGCAGGGGGTACGGCTACGAGCAGTACTTC
cdr3_aa: CASSQDRGRGYGYEQYF